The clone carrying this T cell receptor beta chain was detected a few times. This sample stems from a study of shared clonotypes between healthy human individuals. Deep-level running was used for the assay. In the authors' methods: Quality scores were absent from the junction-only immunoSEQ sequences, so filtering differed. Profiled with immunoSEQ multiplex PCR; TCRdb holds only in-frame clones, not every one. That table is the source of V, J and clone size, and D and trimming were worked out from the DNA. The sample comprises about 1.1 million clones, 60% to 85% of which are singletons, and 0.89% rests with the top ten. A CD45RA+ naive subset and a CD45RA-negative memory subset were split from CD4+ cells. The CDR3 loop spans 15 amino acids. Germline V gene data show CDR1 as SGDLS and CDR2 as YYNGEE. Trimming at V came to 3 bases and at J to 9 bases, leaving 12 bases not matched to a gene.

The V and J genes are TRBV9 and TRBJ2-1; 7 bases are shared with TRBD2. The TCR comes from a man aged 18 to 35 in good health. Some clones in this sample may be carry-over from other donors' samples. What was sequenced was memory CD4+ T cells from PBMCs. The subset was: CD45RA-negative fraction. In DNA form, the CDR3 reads TGTGCCAGCAGCGGTAGTGGGAGGGTTCAGGCTGAGCAGTTCTTC. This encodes CASSGSGRVQAEQFF.